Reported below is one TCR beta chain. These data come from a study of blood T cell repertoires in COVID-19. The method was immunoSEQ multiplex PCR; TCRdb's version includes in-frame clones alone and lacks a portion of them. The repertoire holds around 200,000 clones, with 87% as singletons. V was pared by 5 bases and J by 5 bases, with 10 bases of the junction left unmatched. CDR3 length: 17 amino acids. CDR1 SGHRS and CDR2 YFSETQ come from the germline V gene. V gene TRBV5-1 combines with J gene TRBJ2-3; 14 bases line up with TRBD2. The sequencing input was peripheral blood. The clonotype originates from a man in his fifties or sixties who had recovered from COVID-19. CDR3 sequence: CASRSRLAGGPGDTQYF. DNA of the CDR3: TGCGCCAGCAGATCCCGACTAGCGGGAGGGCCCGGAGATACGCAGTATTTT.